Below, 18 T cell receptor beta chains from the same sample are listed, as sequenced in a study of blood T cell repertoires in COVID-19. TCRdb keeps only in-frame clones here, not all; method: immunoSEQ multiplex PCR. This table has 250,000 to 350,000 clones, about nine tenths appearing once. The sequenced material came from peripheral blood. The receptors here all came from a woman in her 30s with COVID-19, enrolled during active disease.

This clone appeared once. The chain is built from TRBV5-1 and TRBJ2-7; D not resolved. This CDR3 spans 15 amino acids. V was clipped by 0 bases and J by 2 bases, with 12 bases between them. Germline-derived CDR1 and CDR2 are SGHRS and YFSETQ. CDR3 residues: CASSLVAGTAYEQYF. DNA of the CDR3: TGCGCCAGCAGCTTGGTCGCAGGTACAGCCTACGAGCAGTACTTC.

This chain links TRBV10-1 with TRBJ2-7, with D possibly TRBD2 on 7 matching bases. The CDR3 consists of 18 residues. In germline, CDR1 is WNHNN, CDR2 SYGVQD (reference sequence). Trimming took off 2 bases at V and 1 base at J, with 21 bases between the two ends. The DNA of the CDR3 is TGCGCCAGCAGTGAGATGGGGAAAGGGGGGGGTCGATCCTACGAGCAGTACTTC. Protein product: CASSEMGKGGGRSYEQYF.

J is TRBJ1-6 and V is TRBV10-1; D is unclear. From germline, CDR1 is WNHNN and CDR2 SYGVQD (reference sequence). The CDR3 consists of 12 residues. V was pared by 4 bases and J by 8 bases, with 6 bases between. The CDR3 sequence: CASSVADSPLHF. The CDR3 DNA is TGCGCCAGCAGTGTGGCCGATTCACCCCTCCACTTT.

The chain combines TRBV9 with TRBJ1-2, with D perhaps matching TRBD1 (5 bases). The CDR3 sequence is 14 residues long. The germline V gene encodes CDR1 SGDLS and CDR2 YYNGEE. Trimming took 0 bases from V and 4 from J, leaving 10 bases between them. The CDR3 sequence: CASSVAGTTYGYTF. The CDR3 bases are TGTGCCAGCAGCGTAGCCGGGACTACCTATGGCTACACCTTC.

DNA of the CDR3: TGTGCCAGCAGCTGGACAGGGTCCGAGCAGTTCTTC. The encoded protein is CASSWTGSEQFF. This chain joins TRBV7-6 and TRBJ2-1, with 8 bases matching TRBD1. CDR1 SGHVS and CDR2 FNYEAQ come from the germline V gene. The CDR3 is 12 residues long. The ends lost 4 bases at V and 10 bases at J; junction bases unmatched: 3.

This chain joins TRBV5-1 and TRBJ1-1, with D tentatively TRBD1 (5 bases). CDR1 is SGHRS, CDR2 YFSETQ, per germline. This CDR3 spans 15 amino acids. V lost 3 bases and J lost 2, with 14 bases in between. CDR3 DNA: TGCGCCAGCAGCTCCCCCAGGGTGGGAAACACTGAAGCTTTCTTT. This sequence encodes CASSSPRVGNTEAFF.

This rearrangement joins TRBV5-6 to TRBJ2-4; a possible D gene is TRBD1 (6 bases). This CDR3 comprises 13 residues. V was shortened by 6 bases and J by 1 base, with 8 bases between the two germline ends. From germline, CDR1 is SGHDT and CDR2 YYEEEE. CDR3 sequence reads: CASMQGAKNIQYF. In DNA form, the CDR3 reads TGTGCCAGCATGCAGGGGGCCAAAAACATTCAGTACTTC.

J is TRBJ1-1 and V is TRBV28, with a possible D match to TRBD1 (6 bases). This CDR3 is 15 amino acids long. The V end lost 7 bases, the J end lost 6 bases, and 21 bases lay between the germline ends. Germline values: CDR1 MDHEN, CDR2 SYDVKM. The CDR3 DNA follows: TGTGCCAGCACTGCGGGGGGGGCTCTCGCGCCTGAAGCTTTCTTT. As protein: CASTAGGALAPEAFF. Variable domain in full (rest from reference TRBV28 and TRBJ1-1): DVKVTQSSRYLVKRTGEKVFLECVQDMDHENMFWYRQDPGLGLRLIYFSYDVKMKEKGDIPEGYSVSREKKERFSLILESASTNQTSMYLCASTAGGALAPEAFFGQGTRLTVV.

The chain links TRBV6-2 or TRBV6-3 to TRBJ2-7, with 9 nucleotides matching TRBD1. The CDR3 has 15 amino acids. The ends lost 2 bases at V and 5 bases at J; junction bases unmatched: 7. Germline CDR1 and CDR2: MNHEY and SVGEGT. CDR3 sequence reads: CASSYQPGQGNEQYF. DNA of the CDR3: TGTGCCAGCAGTTACCAACCGGGACAGGGAAACGAGCAGTACTTC.

The CDR3 region is CASRLTRLSSYNEQFF. CDR3 nucleotides: TGTGCCAGCAGGTTGACTAGGCTAAGCTCCTACAATGAGCAGTTCTTC. The chain employs TRBV5-6 and TRBJ2-1; possibly TRBD2 for D (6 bases). The CDR3 is 16 amino acids. Trimming removed 5 bases at V and 0 bases at J, with 15 bases between. Germline V lookup: CDR1 SGHDT, CDR2 YYEEEE.

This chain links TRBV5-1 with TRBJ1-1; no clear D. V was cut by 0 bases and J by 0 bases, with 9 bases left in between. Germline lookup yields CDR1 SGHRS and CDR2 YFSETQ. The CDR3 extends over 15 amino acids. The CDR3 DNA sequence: TGCGCCAGCAGCTTGGCCCCCCCTTTGAACACTGAAGCTTTCTTT. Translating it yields CASSLAPPLNTEAFF.

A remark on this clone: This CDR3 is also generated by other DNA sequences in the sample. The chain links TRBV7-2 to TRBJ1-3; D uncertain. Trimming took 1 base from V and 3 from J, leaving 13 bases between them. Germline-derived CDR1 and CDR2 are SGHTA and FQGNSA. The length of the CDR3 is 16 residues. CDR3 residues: CASSLGGARGGNTIYF. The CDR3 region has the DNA TGTGCCAGCAGCTTAGGCGGAGCCCGAGGTGGAAACACCATATATTTT.

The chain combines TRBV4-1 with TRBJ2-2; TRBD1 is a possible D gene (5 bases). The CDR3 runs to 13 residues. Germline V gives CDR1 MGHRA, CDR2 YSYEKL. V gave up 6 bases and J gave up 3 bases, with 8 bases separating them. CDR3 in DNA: TGCGCCAGCAGGGGGCCATACACCGGGGAGCTGTTTTTT. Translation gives CASRGPYTGELFF.

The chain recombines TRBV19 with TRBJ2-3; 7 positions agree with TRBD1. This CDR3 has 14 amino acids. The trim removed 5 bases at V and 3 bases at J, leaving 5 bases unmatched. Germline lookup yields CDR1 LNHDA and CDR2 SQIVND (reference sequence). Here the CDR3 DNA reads TGTGCCAGTAGTGCAGGACAGGTTACAGATACGCAGTATTTT. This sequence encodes CASSAGQVTDTQYF.

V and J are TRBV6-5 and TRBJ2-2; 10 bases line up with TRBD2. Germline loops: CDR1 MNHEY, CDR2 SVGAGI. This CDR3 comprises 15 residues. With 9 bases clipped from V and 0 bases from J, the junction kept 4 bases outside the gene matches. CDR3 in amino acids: CASTSGASNTGELFF. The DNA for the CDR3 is TGTGCCAGTACTAGCGGGGCCTCGAACACCGGGGAGCTGTTTTTT.

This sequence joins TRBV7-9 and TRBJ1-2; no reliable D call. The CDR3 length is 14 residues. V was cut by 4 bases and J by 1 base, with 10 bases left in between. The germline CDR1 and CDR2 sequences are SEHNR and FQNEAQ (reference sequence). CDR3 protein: CASSSLGINYGYTF. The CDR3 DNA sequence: TGTGCCAGCAGCTCTCTAGGAATTAACTATGGCTACACCTTC.

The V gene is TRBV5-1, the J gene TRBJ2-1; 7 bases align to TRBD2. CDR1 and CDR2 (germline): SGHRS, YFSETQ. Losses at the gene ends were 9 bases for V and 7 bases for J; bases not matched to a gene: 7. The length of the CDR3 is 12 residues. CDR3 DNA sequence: TGCGCCACCGCGCGGGAGCAAAATGAGCAGTTCTTC. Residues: CATAREQNEQFF.

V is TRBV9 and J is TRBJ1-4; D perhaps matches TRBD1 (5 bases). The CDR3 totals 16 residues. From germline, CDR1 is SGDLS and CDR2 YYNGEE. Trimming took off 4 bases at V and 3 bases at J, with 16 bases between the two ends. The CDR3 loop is CASSPGGGAANEKLFF. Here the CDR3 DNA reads TGTGCCAGCAGCCCGGGGGGAGGGGCGGCTAATGAAAAACTGTTTTTT.